This TCR beta chain was recovered during a study of shared clonotypes between healthy human individuals. Naive CD8 cells comprised CD45RO-negative, CCR7-positively selected cells, excluding terminally differentiated effector memory CD45RA+ cells. Here immunoSEQ multiplex PCR was the method, and the copy in TCRdb shows in-frame clones only, minus some. Among 2 million or so clones listed, less than 95% were seen once. To note about this clone: The antigen is not known.

CDR1 is PRHDT, CDR2 FYEKMQ, per germline (reference sequence). V gave up 3 bases and J gave up 4 bases, with 6 bases separating them. The CDR3 is made up of 12 amino acids. Study-wide results and caveats: For naive CD4 cells, approximately 4.7% of clonotypes were shared across a few donors. Larger estimated richness was generally seen in naive subsets than in memory subsets.

The clonotype comes from a man in his late teens or twenties in good health. The source material was naive CD8+ T cells sorted from blood. The chain has TRBV13 and TRBJ1-2, with D unclear. The chain's CDR3 is CASSLGIYGYTF. The CDR3 DNA reads as TGTGCCAGCAGCTTGGGCATCTATGGCTACACCTTC. The full variable domain, its missing parts supplied by reference TRBV13 and TRBJ1-2, is AAGVIQSPRHLIKEKRETATLKCYPIPRHDTVYWYQQGPGQDPQFLISFYEKMQSDKGSIPDRFSAQQFSDYHSELNMSSLELGDSALYFCASSLGIYGYTFGSGTRLTVV.